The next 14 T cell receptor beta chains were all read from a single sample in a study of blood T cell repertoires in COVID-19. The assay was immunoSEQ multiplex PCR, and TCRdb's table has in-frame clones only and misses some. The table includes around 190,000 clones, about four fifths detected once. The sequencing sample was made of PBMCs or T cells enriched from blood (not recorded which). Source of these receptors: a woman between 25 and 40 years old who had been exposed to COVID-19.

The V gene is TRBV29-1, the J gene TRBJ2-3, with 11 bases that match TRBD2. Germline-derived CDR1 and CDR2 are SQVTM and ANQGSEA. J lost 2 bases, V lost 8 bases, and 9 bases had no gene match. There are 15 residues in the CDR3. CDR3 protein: CSPPGLAAHTDTQYF. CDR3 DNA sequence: TGCAGCCCCCCGGGACTAGCGGCGCACACAGATACGCAGTATTTT.

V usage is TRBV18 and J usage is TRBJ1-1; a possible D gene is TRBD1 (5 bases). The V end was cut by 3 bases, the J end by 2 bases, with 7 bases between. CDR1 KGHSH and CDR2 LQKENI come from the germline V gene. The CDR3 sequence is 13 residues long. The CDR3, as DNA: TGTGCCAGCTCACCGGGGCCCAACACTGAAGCTTTCTTT. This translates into CASSPGPNTEAFF.

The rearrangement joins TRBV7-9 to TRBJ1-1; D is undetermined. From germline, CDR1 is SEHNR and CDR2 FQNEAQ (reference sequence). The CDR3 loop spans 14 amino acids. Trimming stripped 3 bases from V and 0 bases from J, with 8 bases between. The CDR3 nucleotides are TGTGCCAGCAGCTTCAACGGGGTGAACACTGAAGCTTTCTTT. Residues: CASSFNGVNTEAFF.

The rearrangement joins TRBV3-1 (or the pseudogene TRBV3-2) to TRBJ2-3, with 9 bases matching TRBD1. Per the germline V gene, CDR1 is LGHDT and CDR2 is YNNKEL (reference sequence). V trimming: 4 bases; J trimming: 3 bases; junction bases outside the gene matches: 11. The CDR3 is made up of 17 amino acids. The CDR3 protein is CASSPIYRGRGTDTQYF. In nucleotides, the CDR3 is TGTGCCAGCAGCCCCATTTACAGGGGGCGGGGGACAGATACGCAGTATTTT.

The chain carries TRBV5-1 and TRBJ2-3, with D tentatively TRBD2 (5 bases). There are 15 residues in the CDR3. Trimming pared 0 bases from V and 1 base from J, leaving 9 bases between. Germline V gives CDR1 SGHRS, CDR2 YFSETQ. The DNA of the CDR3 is TGCGCCAGCAGCTTGGCCGTCGGGGGCACAGATACGCAGTATTTT. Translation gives CASSLAVGGTDTQYF.

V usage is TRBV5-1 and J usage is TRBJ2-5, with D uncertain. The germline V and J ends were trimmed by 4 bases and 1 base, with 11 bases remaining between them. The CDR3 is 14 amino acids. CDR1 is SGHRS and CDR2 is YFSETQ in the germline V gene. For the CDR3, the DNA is TGCGCCAGCAGCCCCACGTATAGCCAAGAGACCCAGTACTTC. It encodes CASSPTYSQETQYF.

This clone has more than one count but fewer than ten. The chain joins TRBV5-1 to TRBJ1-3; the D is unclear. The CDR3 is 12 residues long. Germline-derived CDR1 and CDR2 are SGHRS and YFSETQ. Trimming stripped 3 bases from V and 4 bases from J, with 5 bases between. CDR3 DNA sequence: TGCGCCAGCAGCTATATGGGAAACACCATATATTTT. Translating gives CASSYMGNTIYF.

CDR3 DNA sequence: TGCGCCAGCAGCCGTGGGACAGGGGGGAAAAACACCATATATTTT. As protein: CASSRGTGGKNTIYF. The chain joins TRBV5-1 to TRBJ1-3; TRBD1 agrees at 11 bases. CDR3 length: 15 amino acids. CDR1 SGHRS and CDR2 YFSETQ come from the germline V gene. J gave up 6 bases and V 4 bases, and 6 bases lay outside the gene matches. Using reference TRBV5-1 and TRBJ1-3 for the parts outside the CDR3, the full variable domain is KAGVTQTPRYLIKTRGQQVTLSCSPISGHRSVSWYQQTPGQGLQFLFEYFSETQRNKGNFPGRFSGRQFSNSRSEMNVSTLELGDSALYLCASSRGTGGKNTIYFGEGSWLTVV.

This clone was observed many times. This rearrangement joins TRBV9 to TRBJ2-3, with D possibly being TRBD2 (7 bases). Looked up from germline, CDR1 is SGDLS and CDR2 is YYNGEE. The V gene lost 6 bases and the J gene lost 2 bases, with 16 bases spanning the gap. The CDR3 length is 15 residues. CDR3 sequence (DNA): TGTGCCAGCACCGAGGGGGGGCGAACCACAGATACGCAGTATTTT. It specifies CASTEGGRTTDTQYF.

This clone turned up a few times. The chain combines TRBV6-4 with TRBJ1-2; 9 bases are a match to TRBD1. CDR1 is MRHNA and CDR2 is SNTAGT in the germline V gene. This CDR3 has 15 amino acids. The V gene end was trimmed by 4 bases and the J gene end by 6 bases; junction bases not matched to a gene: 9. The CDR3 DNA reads TGTGCCAGCAGTGGAGGGGGACAGGGTACTAATGGCTACACCTTC. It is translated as CASSGGGQGTNGYTF.

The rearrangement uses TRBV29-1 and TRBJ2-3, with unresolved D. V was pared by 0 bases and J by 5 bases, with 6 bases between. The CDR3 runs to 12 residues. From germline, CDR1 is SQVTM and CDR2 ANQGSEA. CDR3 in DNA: TGCAGCGTTGAAGATAGCCGAGATACGCAGTATTTT. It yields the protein CSVEDSRDTQYF.

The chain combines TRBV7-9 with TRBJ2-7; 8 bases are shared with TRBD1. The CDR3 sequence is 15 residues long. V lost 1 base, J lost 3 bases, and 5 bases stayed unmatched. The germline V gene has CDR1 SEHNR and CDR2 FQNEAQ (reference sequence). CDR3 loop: CASSLGTGGNYEQYF. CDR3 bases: TGTGCCAGCAGCTTAGGTACAGGGGGGAACTACGAGCAGTACTTC.

CDR3 amino acids: CASSPGEGVYEQYF. Here the CDR3 DNA reads TGTGCCAGCAGCCCGGGGGAGGGAGTATACGAGCAGTACTTC. This chain links TRBV7-9 with TRBJ2-7; 7 nucleotides line up with TRBD2. The CDR3 consists of 14 residues. Germline V lookup: CDR1 SEHNR, CDR2 FQNEAQ (reference sequence). Unmatched junction bases numbered 8, after V lost 5 bases and J lost 4 bases.

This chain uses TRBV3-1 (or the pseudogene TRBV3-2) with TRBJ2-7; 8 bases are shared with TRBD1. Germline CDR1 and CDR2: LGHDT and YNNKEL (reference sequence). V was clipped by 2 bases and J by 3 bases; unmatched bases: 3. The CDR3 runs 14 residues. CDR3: CASSQTGQGYEQYF. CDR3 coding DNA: TGTGCCAGCAGCCAAACAGGACAGGGCTACGAGCAGTACTTC.